This T cell receptor (beta chain) was found in a study of early T cells in non-severe SARS-CoV-2 infection. The CDR3 is 15 amino acids. Per the germline V gene, CDR1 is SGHAT and CDR2 is FQNNGV. V lost 3 bases to trimming and J lost 4 bases; unmatched junction nucleotides: 4. TCRdb re-derived calls from the 5' RACE reads in MiXCR, one entry per CDR3 protein. The sample carries about 80,000 distinct CDR3 sequences, around 5.6% recorded once. The source material was whole blood. The chain links TRBV11-2 to TRBJ2-5, with 11 positions matching TRBD1. The TCR sequence derives from an adult who was a healthcare worker with PCR-confirmed SARS-CoV-2 infection or an uninfected control (not recorded which). The CDR3 region has the DNA TGTGCCAGCAGCTTTGGACAGGGGGCTCGAGAGACCCAGTACTTC. Encoded protein: CASSFGQGARETQYF.